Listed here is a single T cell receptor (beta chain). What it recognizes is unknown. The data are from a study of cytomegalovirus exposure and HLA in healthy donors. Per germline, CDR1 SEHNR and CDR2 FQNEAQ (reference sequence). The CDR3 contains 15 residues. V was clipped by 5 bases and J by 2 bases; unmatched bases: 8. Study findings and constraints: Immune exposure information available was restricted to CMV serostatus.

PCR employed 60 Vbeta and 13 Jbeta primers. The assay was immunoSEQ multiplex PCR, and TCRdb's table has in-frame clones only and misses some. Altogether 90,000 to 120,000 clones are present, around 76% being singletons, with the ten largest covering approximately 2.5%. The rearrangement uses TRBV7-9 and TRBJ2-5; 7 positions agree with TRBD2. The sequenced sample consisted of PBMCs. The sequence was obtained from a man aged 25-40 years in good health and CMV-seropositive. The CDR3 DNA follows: TGTGCCAGCAGCCTAATGGGGGGGGAACAAGAGACCCAGTACTTC. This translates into CASSLMGGEQETQYF.